This TCR beta chain was captured by sequencing in a study of cytomegalovirus exposure and HLA in healthy donors. The CDR3 contains 16 residues. CDR1 SGHNT and CDR2 YENEEA come from the germline V gene. Comment on this clone: The antigen remains unidentified.

Researchers ran the PCR with 60 Vbeta and 13 Jbeta primers. Measured with immunoSEQ multiplex PCR; TCRdb has only the in-frame clones, and not every one. The table has around 61,000 clones, 68% seen once. Study-wide results and caveats: Later work found most CMV-associated TCR beta chains apparently HLA-restricted.

What was sequenced was PBMCs. The chain uses TRBV11-3 and TRBJ2-5; possibly TRBD2 for D (5 bases). The J call may be faulty, since TRBJ2-7 better matches the DNA end. The clonotype comes from a man in his forties in good health and CMV-seropositive. The chain's CDR3 is CASSSYARTYTYEQYF. As DNA, the CDR3 is TGTGCCAGCAGCTCCTACGCTAGGACTTATACCTACGAGCAGTACTTC.